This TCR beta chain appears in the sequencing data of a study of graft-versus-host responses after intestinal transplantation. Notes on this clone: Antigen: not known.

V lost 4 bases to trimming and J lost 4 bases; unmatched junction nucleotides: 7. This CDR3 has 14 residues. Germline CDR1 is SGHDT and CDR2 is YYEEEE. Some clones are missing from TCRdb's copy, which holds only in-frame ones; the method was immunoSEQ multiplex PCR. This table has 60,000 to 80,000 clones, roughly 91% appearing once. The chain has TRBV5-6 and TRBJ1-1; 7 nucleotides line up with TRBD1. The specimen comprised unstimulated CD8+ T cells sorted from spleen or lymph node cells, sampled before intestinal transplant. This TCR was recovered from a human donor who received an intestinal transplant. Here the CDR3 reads CASSLQGFGTEAFF. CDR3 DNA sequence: TGTGCCAGCAGCCTACAGGGGTTCGGCACTGAAGCTTTCTTT.